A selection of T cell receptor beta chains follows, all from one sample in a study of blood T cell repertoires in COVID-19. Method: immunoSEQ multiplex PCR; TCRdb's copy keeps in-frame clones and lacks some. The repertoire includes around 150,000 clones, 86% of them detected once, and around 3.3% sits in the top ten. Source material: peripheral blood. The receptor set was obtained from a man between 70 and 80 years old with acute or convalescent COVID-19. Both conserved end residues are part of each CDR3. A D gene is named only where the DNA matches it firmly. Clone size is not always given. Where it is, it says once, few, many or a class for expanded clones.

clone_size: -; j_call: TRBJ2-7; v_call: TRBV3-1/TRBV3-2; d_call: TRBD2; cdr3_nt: TGTGCCAGCAGCCATTCTACGGGACTAGCGGGGATCTCCTACGAGCAGTACTTC; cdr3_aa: CASSHSTGLAGISYEQYF
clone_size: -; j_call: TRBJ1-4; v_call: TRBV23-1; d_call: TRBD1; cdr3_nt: TGCGCCAGCAGGGGACAGGGGACTAATGAAAAACTGTTTTTT; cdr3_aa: CASRGQGTNEKLFF
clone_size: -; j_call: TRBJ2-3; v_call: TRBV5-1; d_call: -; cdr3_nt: TGCGCCAGCAGCTTGGGATGGGCGGGGGACACCCGAGATACGCAGTATTTT; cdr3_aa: CASSLGWAGDTRDTQYF
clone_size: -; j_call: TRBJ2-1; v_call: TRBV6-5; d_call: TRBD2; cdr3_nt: TGTGCCAGCACCCGCAGCGGGAGCTCCTACAATGAGCAGTTCTTC; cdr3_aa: CASTRSGSSYNEQFF
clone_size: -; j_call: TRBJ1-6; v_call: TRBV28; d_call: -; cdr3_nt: TGTGCCAGCAACGCTGTTCGGGGATCACCCCTCCACTTT; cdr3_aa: CASNAVRGSPLHF
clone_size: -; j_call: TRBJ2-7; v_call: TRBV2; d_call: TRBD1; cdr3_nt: TGTGCCAGCAGTACCCAGACAGGGGGCCCATACGAGCAGTACTTC; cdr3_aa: CASSTQTGGPYEQYF
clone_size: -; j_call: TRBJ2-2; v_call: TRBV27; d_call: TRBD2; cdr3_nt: TGTGCCAGCAGTCTGGCGGGAGGGGGCACCGGGGAGCTGTTTTTT; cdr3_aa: CASSLAGGGTGELFF
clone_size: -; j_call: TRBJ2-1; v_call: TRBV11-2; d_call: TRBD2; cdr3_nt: TGTGCCAGCAGCGATCTACTAGCGGATGCTTACAATGAGCAGTTCTTC; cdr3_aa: CASSDLLADAYNEQFF
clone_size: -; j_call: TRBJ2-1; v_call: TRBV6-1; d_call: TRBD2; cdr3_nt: TGTGCCAGCAGTGAATCCGTATGGAGCGGGATATCGTACAATGAGCAGTTCTTC; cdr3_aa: CASSESVWSGISYNEQFF
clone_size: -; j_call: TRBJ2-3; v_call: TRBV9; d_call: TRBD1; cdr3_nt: TGTGCCAGCAGCGTCTCAGGGGGCTATGGGGGAGATACGCAGTATTTT; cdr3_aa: CASSVSGGYGGDTQYF
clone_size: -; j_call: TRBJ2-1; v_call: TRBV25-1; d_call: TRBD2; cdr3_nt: TGTGCCAGCAGTGGGGGGATCCTAGCGGGAGGCTACAATGAGCAGTTCTTC; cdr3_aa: CASSGGILAGGYNEQFF
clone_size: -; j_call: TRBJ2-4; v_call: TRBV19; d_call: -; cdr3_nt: TGTGCCAGTAGTATAGGGTCCCGGGGAGCCAAAAACATTCAGTACTTC; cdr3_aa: CASSIGSRGAKNIQYF
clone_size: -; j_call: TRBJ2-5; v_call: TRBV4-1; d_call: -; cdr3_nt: TGCGCCAGCAGCCAAGCCGGGGTTCTCAAAGAGACCCAGTACTTC; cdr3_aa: CASSQAGVLKETQYF
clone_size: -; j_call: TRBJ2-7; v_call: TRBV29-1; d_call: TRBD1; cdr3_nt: TGCAGCGTTGAAGCAGCCGGGACAGCAACCTACGAGCAGTACTTC; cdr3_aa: CSVEAAGTATYEQYF
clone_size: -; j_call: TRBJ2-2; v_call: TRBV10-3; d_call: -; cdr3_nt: TGTGCCATCAGTGATCTCACAGGGACCGGGGAGCTGTTTTTT; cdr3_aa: CAISDLTGTGELFF
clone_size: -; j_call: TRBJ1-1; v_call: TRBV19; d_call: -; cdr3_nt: TGTGCCAGTAGTATCCCAAGGGGGGGGGCCGAAGCTTTCTTT; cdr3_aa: CASSIPRGGAEAFF
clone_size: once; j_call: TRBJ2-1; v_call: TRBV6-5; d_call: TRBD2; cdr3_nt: TGTGCCACTCTAGCGGGAGTTGGCAATGAGCAGTTCTTC; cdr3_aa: CATLAGVGNEQFF
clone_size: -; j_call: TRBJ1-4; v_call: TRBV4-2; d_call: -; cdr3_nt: TGTGCCAGCAGCCCTGAGTCACGGGAAGGTGAAAAACTGTTTTTT; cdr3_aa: CASSPESREGEKLFF
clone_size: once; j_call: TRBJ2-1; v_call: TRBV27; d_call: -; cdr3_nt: TGTGCCAGCAGTTTACTTTCCGTGGGAGCTGGGAACAATGAGCAGTTCTTC; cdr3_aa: CASSLLSVGAGNNEQFF
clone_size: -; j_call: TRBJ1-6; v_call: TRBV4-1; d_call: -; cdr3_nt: TGCGCCAGCAGCCTAACAGGCCCTAATTCACCCCTCCACTTT; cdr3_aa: CASSLTGPNSPLHF
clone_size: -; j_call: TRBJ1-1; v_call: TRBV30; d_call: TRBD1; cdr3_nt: TGTGCCTGGAGTGTCGGACAGGGAAGCACTGAAGCTTTCTTT; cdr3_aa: CAWSVGQGSTEAFF
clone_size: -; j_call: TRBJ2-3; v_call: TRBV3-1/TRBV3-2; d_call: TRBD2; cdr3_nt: TGTGCCAGCAGACACCGGGACTACCCCCATACGCAGTATTTT; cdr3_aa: CASRHRDYPHTQYF
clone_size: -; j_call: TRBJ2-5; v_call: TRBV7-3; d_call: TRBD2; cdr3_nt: TGTGCCAGCAGCGTAAGCGGGAGGGGGGTAGAGACCCAGTACTTC; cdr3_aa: CASSVSGRGVETQYF
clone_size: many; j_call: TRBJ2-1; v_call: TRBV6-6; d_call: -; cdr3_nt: TGTGCCAGCAGTTACTCCAGCGAATACAATGAGCAGTTCTTC; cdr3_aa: CASSYSSEYNEQFF
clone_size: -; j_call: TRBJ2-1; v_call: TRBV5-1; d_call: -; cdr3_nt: TGCGCCAGCAGCTTGGATTCCTCCGGTGAGCAGTTCTTC; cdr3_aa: CASSLDSSGEQFF
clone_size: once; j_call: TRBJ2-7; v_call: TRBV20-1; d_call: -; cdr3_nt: TGCAGTGCTAGTGTTCAGGGTTTCACCTACGAGCAGTACTTC; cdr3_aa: CSASVQGFTYEQYF